This T cell receptor beta chain came from a study of blood T cell repertoires in COVID-19. Study-wide context: Both acute and convalescent COVID-19 samples were obtained from the United States, Italy and Spain. Sample material is recorded as cDNA or gDNA derived from T cells, B-cell-depleted T cells, or PBMCs.

Per the germline V gene, CDR1 is MNHEY and CDR2 is SVGEGT. With 1 base clipped from V and 6 bases from J, the junction kept 4 bases outside the gene matches. This CDR3 is built from 15 residues. Methods used by the authors: Estimation of nucleated cell counts relied on the amplification of reference gene primers. Generated by immunoSEQ multiplex PCR, the TCRdb table keeps only in-frame clones and is missing some. Clone size and V and J calls were adopted from that table, with D and trimming inferred from the DNA. Of 250,000 to 300,000 clones listed, 70% to 90% are singletons. The sequencing sample was made of peripheral blood. The TCR originated in a woman aged 70-85 years with acute or convalescent COVID-19. This rearrangement joins TRBV6-2 or TRBV6-3 to TRBJ2-2; 8 bases are shared with TRBD1. The CDR3 bases are TGTGCCAGCAGTTACTTCAACAGGGGGTCCGGGGAGCTGTTTTTT. Protein product: CASSYFNRGSGELFF.